Following are 30 T cell receptor beta chains from one sample sequenced in a study of post-analysis software for immune sequencing data. Study observations and caveats: About five TRBV segments occurring more often in patients than controls included TRBV5-6, TRBV5-1 and TRBV20-1.

These receptors' targets are unknown. TCR beta libraries were prepared from cDNA with unique molecular identifiers. TCRdb fed the PCR reads into MiXCR, producing one record per CDR3 protein. This sample has about 460,000 distinct CDR3 sequences, with less than 45% found just once. Sample: blood. Receptor source: a girl between 5 and 17 years old with multiple sclerosis.

V usage is TRBV5-1 and J usage is TRBJ2-3, with unresolved D. Between the trimmed V and J ends, which lost 3 bases and 6 bases, there was a span of 11 bases. The germline V gene encodes CDR1 SGHRS and CDR2 YFSETQ. CDR3 length: 13 amino acids. The CDR3 reads CASSSGVGDTQYF. In nucleotides, the CDR3 is TGCGCCAGCAGCTCTGGTGTAGGGGATACGCAGTATTTT.

V is TRBV25-1 and J is TRBJ2-3, with 8 bases matching TRBD1. Looked up from germline, CDR1 is MGHDK and CDR2 is SYGVNS. The CDR3 sequence is 13 residues long. V shed 8 bases and J 6 bases; nucleotides not matched to a gene: 7. The CDR3 DNA follows: TGTGCCAGCGGTGGACAGGGTCTTGATACGCAGTATTTT. It translates to CASGGQGLDTQYF. Full variable domain (rest looked up from reference TRBV25-1 and TRBJ2-3): EADIYQTPRYLVIGTGKKITLECSQTMGHDKMYWYQQDPGMELHLIHYSYGVNSTEKGDLSSESTVSRIRTEHFPLTLESARPSHTSQYLCASGGQGLDTQYFGPGTRLTVL.

The chain uses TRBV29-1 and TRBJ2-7; a possible D gene is TRBD1 (6 bases). Looked up from germline, CDR1 is SQVTM and CDR2 is ANQGSEA. The CDR3 extends over 14 amino acids. Deletions cut 4 bases from V and 7 bases from J, with 20 bases between. This CDR3 reads CSVVEGVFGNEQYF. In DNA form, the CDR3 reads TGCAGCGTTGTAGAGGGGGTTTTCGGCAATGAGCAGTACTTC.

The J gene is TRBJ1-1, the V gene TRBV6-5; D may be TRBD1 (6 bases). Germline CDR1 is MNHEY and CDR2 is SVGAGI. The ends were cut back, 4 bases at V and 5 bases at J, with 17 bases in the middle. The CDR3 is 15 residues long. The CDR3 is CASSLGSGGRTEAFF. Here the CDR3 DNA reads TGTGCCAGCAGTTTGGGTTCGGGGGGCCGGACTGAAGCTTTCTTT.

This sequence joins TRBV18 and TRBJ2-6; D remains unclear. CDR1 is KGHSH, CDR2 LQKENI, per germline. This CDR3 spans 17 amino acids. The germline V and J ends were trimmed by 1 base and 0 bases, with 10 bases remaining between them. The CDR3 loop reads CASSPLGPTSGANVLTF. The CDR3 DNA sequence: TGTGCCAGCTCACCACTCGGGCCCACCTCTGGGGCCAACGTCCTGACTTTC. The complete variable domain, with remaining parts taken from reference TRBV18 and TRBJ2-6, reads NAGVMQNPRHLVRRRGQEARLRCSPMKGHSHVYWYRQLPEEGLKFMVYLQKENIIDESGMPKERFSAEFPKEGPSILRIQQVVRGDSAAYFCASSPLGPTSGANVLTFGAGSRLTVL.

V usage is TRBV20-1 and J usage is TRBJ2-4; D possibly corresponds to TRBD1 (6 bases). The CDR3 is made up of 14 amino acids. Trimming left V 5 bases short and J 0 bases short, with 11 bases between. CDR1 and CDR2 (germline): DFQATT, SNEGSKA (reference sequence). Here the CDR3 DNA reads TGCAGTGCTCCGGGACAACTAGCCAAAAACATTCAGTACTTC. It codes for CSAPGQLAKNIQYF.

This clonotype was observed a few times. This chain connects TRBV27 to TRBJ2-7, with D possibly being TRBD2 (6 bases). Trimming pared 6 bases from V and 2 bases from J, leaving 14 bases between. The CDR3 sequence is 14 residues long. Germline lookup yields CDR1 MNHEY and CDR2 SMNVEV (reference sequence). The CDR3 sequence is CASRTWTTPYEQYF. CDR3 nucleotide sequence: TGTGCCAGCAGAACCTGGACTACCCCCTACGAGCAGTACTTC.

This clonotype was detected a few times. V usage is TRBV11-2 and J usage is TRBJ2-7; 13 bases map to TRBD2. Unmatched junction bases numbered 7, after V lost 7 bases and J lost 4 bases. The CDR3 is 15 amino acids. Germline loops: CDR1 SGHAT, CDR2 FQNNGV. CDR3 in amino acids: CASTLGLAGVYEQYF. CDR3 nucleotides: TGTGCCAGCACCCTCGGACTAGCGGGAGTATACGAGCAGTACTTC.

This clonotype has a handful of counts. The V call is TRBV6-1, the J call TRBJ2-3; 12 bases align to TRBD2. The V gene's germline CDR1 is MNHNS and CDR2 SASEGT. This CDR3 spans 16 amino acids. Trimming removed 3 bases from V and 1 base from J; junction bases left unmatched: 2. The CDR3 DNA reads TGTGCCAGCAGTGAGACTAGCGGGAGAGGCACAGATACGCAGTATTTT. Encoded protein: CASSETSGRGTDTQYF.

This clonotype has a handful of counts. V usage is TRBV7-3 and J usage is TRBJ2-3; D remains unclear. CDR3 length equals 15 residues. Germline values: CDR1 SGHTA, CDR2 FQGTGA. The ends were cut back, 4 bases at V and 1 base at J, with 12 bases in the middle. CDR3 in amino acids: CASSSSPGGTDTQYF. CDR3 nucleotides: TGTGCCAGCAGCTCCAGCCCGGGCGGCACAGATACGCAGTATTTT.

The chain links TRBV5-1 to TRBJ2-3, with D maybe TRBD1 (5 bases). Between the trimmed V and J ends, which lost 0 bases and 6 bases, there was a span of 17 bases. Germline V gives CDR1 SGHRS, CDR2 YFSETQ. The CDR3 contains 16 residues. CDR3 amino acids: CASSLDGARNGDTQYF. Here the CDR3 DNA reads TGCGCCAGCAGCTTGGATGGGGCGAGGAATGGTGATACGCAGTATTTT.

CDR3 amino acids: CASSFRERSSYEQYF. CDR3 nucleotide sequence: TGTGCCAGCAGTTTTCGGGAGAGGAGCTCCTACGAGCAGTACTTC. The chain recombines TRBV12-3 or TRBV12-4 with TRBJ2-7; weak D call: TRBD2 (6 bases). V was cut by 3 bases and J by 0 bases, with 12 bases left in between. The CDR3 is 15 amino acids.

This clonotype was seen more than once but under ten times. The chain employs TRBV5-1 and TRBJ2-3; 8 bases fit TRBD1. V lost 4 bases and J lost 2; bases outside the gene matches: 9. The germline CDR1 and CDR2 sequences are SGHRS and YFSETQ. The CDR3 is made up of 16 amino acids. In DNA, the CDR3 is TGCGCCAGCAGCCTACTGGGACAGGAAGACACAGATACGCAGTATTTT. This encodes CASSLLGQEDTDTQYF.

The chain carries TRBV7-2 and TRBJ1-1; possibly TRBD1 for D (5 bases). CDR1 is SGHTA, CDR2 FQGNSA, per germline. This CDR3 is built from 14 residues. With 3 bases removed from V and 2 bases from J, the gap between germline ends came to 10 bases. Written as DNA, the CDR3 is TGTGCCAGCAGCTTCTTCAGGGAAAACACTGAAGCTTTCTTT. Protein: CASSFFRENTEAFF.

This rearrangement joins TRBV4-1 to TRBJ2-1, with D perhaps TRBD2 (6 bases). CDR1 and CDR2 from the germline V gene are MGHRA and YSYEKL. The CDR3 runs to 15 residues. V shed 1 base and J shed 0 bases, with 7 bases lying between them. DNA for the CDR3: TGCGCCAGCAGCCAAGTGGAGGGCTCCTACAATGAGCAGTTCTTC. It encodes CASSQVEGSYNEQFF.

The V and J genes are TRBV20-1 and TRBJ2-5; 16 positions match TRBD2. The CDR3 covers 17 residues. Germline CDR1 DFQATT, CDR2 SNEGSKA (reference sequence). The V and J ends lost 0 bases and 5 bases, in that order; junction bases with no gene match: 6. CDR3 residues: CSARDPGTSGREETQYF. The CDR3 region has the DNA TGCAGTGCTAGAGATCCCGGGACTAGCGGGAGGGAGGAGACCCAGTACTTC.

The chain employs TRBV3-1 and TRBJ2-7; no clear D. CDR1 and CDR2 (germline): LGHDT, YNNKEL (reference sequence). The CDR3 has 10 residues. V was trimmed by 2 bases and J by 5 bases, leaving 1 base between them. CDR3 residues: CASSQNEQYF. CDR3 DNA sequence: TGTGCCAGCAGCCAAAACGAGCAGTACTTC.

The V gene is TRBV11-2, the J gene TRBJ2-1, with 15 bases fitting TRBD2. V lost 6 bases, J lost 7 bases, and 4 bases stayed unmatched. The germline V gene has CDR1 SGHAT and CDR2 FQNNGV. The CDR3 extends over 15 amino acids. The CDR3 nucleotides read TGTGCCAGCAGACGGACTAGCGGGGGGGGGAATGAGCAGTTCTTC. Translation gives CASRRTSGGGNEQFF.

This clonotype appeared a few times. The chain carries TRBV12-3 or TRBV12-4 and TRBJ1-5; no definite D call. The CDR3 totals 13 residues. The V gene lost 5 bases and the J gene lost 8 bases, with 13 bases spanning the gap. CDR3 in amino acids: CASSLPNSEPQHF. In DNA, the CDR3 is TGTGCCAGCAGTCTACCTAACTCGGAGCCCCAGCATTTT.

The J gene is TRBJ2-3, the V gene TRBV7-6, with D tentatively TRBD2 (7 bases). V was clipped by 3 bases and J by 2 bases, with 18 bases between them. The CDR3 has 17 amino acids. CDR1 and CDR2 from the germline V gene are SGHVS and FNYEAQ. This chain's CDR3 is CASSFPGGTLNTDTQYF. The CDR3 bases are TGTGCCAGCAGCTTCCCGGGGGGCACCTTGAACACAGATACGCAGTATTTT. The full variable domain, its missing parts supplied by reference TRBV7-6 and TRBJ2-3, is GAGVSQSPRYKVTKRGQDVALRCDPISGHVSLYWYRQALGQGPEFLTYFNYEAQQDKSGLPNDRFSAERPEGSISTLTIQRTEQRDSAMYRCASSFPGGTLNTDTQYFGPGTRLTVL.

The chain recombines TRBV2 with TRBJ1-1; 9 nucleotides match TRBD1. Germline lookup yields CDR1 SNHLY and CDR2 FYNNEI. The CDR3 is 12 amino acids. V trimming: 6 bases; J trimming: 13 bases; junction bases outside the gene matches: 9. CDR3 DNA sequence: TGTGCCAGCAGCGGGGACAGGGCTTTGGTTTTCTTT. This sequence encodes CASSGDRALVFF.

In its sample, this clonotype was seen a few times. J is TRBJ2-1 and V is TRBV13, with 13 nucleotides matching TRBD2. This CDR3 is built from 14 residues. CDR1 is PRHDT, CDR2 FYEKMQ, per germline (reference sequence). After removal of 7 bases from V and 6 bases from J, the junction contained 3 bases not matched to a gene. CDR3 protein: CASTGLAGSNEQFF. DNA for the CDR3: TGTGCCAGCACGGGACTAGCGGGATCCAATGAGCAGTTCTTC. Drawing the rest from reference TRBV13 and TRBJ2-1, the complete variable domain is AAGVIQSPRHLIKEKRETATLKCYPIPRHDTVYWYQQGPGQDPQFLISFYEKMQSDKGSIPDRFSAQQFSDYHSELNMSSLELGDSALYFCASTGLAGSNEQFFGPGTRLTVL.

Note on this clonotype: This CDR3 is missing its conserved last phenylalanine or tryptophan, likely due to a read error. The chain has TRBV7-2 and TRBJ1-4; possible D gene TRBD1, 6 bases. Per the germline V gene, CDR1 is SGHTA and CDR2 is FQGNSA. This CDR3 has 15 amino acids. V was clipped by 2 bases and J by 5 bases, with 12 bases between them. The CDR3 protein is CASSLMGAYNEKLFL. For the CDR3, the DNA is TGTGCCAGCAGCTTAATGGGGGCTTACAATGAAAAACTGTTTCTT.

The chain couples TRBV5-1 to TRBJ1-2, with a possible D match to TRBD1 (6 bases). CDR1 SGHRS and CDR2 YFSETQ come from the germline V gene. The ends were cut back, 3 bases at V and 0 bases at J, with 9 bases in the middle. The CDR3 is made up of 14 amino acids. Here the CDR3 DNA reads TGCGCCAGCAGCTCCAGGGGAGCTAACTATGGCTACACCTTC. It specifies CASSSRGANYGYTF.

This clonotype was detected a few times. The genes are TRBV5-1 and TRBJ2-7; 7 bases are shared with TRBD1. Germline V gene data show CDR1 as SGHRS and CDR2 as YFSETQ. V trimming: 3 bases; J trimming: 0 bases; junction bases outside the gene matches: 6. The CDR3 runs to 15 residues. This chain's CDR3 is CASSSHRDSSYEQYF. The CDR3 DNA reads as TGCGCCAGCAGCTCCCACCGGGACAGCTCCTACGAGCAGTACTTC.

This sequence joins TRBV7-3 and TRBJ1-2; 7 bases map to TRBD1. V lost 0 bases, J lost 3 bases, and 4 bases stayed unmatched. CDR3 length: 15 residues. Germline assignment: CDR1 SGHTA and CDR2 FQGTGA. CDR3: CASSLTGGEDYGYTF. The CDR3 nucleotides are TGTGCCAGCAGCTTAACAGGGGGCGAAGACTATGGCTACACCTTC.

The rearrangement uses TRBV9 and TRBJ1-1; 11 bases match TRBD1. From germline, CDR1 is SGDLS and CDR2 YYNGEE. Losses at the gene ends were 4 bases for V and 0 bases for J; bases not matched to a gene: 5. This CDR3 spans 16 amino acids. The CDR3 DNA is TGTGCCAGCAGCTCCGGGACAGGGGGGATGAACACTGAAGCTTTCTTT. This gives the protein CASSSGTGGMNTEAFF.

This clonotype was seen only a few times. The gene calls are TRBV29-1 and TRBJ2-7; the match to TRBD2 covers 12 bases. Unmatched junction bases numbered 14, after V lost 3 bases and J lost 2 bases. Germline assignment: CDR1 SQVTM and CDR2 ANQGSEA. The CDR3 contains 18 residues. The chain's CDR3 is CSVDLPVASGRGPYEQYF. For the CDR3, the DNA is TGCAGCGTTGATCTCCCCGTGGCTAGCGGGAGGGGTCCCTACGAGCAGTACTTC.

The rearrangement uses TRBV20-1 and TRBJ2-1; no reliable D call. The length of the CDR3 is 14 residues. Deletions cut 3 bases from V and 3 bases from J, with 12 bases between. Germline CDR1 and CDR2: DFQATT and SNEGSKA (reference sequence). CDR3 nucleotides: TGCAGTGCTAGCAACGGGCGAGACTACAATGAGCAGTTCTTC. As protein: CSASNGRDYNEQFF.

This CDR3 is CANSGQGTSGYTF. The CDR3, as DNA: TGTGCCAATTCGGGACAGGGAACGAGTGGCTACACCTTC. The genes are TRBV2 and TRBJ1-2; 9 nucleotides align to TRBD1. Unmatched junction bases numbered 10, after V lost 10 bases and J lost 7 bases. CDR3 size: 13 residues. Germline lookup yields CDR1 SNHLY and CDR2 FYNNEI. The variable domain in full, completed from reference TRBV2 and TRBJ1-2, reads EPEVTQTPSHQVTQMGQEVILRCVPISNHLYFYWYRQILGQKVEFLVSFYNNEISEKSEIFDDQFSVERPDGSNFTLKIRSTKLEDSAMYFCANSGQGTSGYTFGSGTRLTVV.